The present entry profiles one T cell receptor (beta chain) with its context. This record comes from a study of CD8 T cells in Susac syndrome. Sequencing of TCR beta was performed on blood CD8+ T cells and on blood CD4+ T cells. The control group consisted of healthy donors matched for age and sex. The CD8+ and CD4+ T cells were isolated magnetically using a negative isolation approach, whereas the TEMRA cells were enriched by FACS. It was with random hexamers that 0.5 to 1 ug RNA was reverse transcribed. Coverage of TCR beta CDR3 amplification by immunoSEQ multiplex PCR extended to 54 Vbeta and 13 Jbeta. TCRdb ran MiXCR on the immunoSEQ multiplex PCR reads and lists one entry per CDR3 protein. The repertoire holds roughly 44,000 distinct CDR3 sequences, with approximately 94% as singletons. With V trimmed by 4 bases and J by 2 bases, 4 bases remained unmatched. CDR3 size: 14 residues. The germline CDR1 and CDR2 sequences are SEHNR and FQNEAQ (reference sequence).

The sample consisted of CD8+ T cells from PBMCs. The receptor comes from a human donor in good health. The chain uses TRBV7-9 and TRBJ2-7; TRBD1 matches 8 bases. The CDR3 is CASSSPDRAYEQYF. Written as DNA, the CDR3 is TGTGCCAGCAGCTCTCCGGACAGGGCCTACGAGCAGTACTTC.